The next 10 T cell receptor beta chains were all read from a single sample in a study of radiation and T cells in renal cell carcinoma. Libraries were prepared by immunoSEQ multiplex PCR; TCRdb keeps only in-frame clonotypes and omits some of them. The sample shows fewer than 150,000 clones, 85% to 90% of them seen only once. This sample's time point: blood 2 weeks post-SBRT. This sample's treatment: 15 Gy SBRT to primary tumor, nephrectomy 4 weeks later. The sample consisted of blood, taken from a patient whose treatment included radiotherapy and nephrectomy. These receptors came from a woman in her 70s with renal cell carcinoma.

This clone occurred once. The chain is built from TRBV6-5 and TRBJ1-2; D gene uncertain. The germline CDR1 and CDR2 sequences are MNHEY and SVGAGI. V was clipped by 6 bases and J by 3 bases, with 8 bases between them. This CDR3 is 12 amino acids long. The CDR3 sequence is CASRDDYYGYTF. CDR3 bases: TGTGCCAGCAGGGATGACTACTATGGCTACACCTTC.

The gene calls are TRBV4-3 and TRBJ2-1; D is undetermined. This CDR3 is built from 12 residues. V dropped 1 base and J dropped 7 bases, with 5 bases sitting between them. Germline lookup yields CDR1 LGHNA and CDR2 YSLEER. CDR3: CASSQVGNEQFF. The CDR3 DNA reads TGCGCCAGCAGCCAAGTCGGAAATGAGCAGTTCTTC.

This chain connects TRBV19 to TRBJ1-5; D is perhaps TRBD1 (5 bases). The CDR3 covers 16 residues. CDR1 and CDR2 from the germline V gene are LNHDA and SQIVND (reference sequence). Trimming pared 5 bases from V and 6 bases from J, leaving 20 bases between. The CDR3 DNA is TGTGCCAGTAGTGGGGACGGACCAGAGTGGTTTCAGCCCCAGCATTTT. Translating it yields CASSGDGPEWFQPQHF.

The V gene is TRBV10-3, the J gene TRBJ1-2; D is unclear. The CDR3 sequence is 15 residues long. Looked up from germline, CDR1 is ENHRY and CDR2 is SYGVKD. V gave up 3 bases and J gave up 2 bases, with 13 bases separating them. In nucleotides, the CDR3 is TGTGCCATCAGTGATACGGGCCCCTTAAACTATGGCTACACCTTC. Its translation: CAISDTGPLNYGYTF.

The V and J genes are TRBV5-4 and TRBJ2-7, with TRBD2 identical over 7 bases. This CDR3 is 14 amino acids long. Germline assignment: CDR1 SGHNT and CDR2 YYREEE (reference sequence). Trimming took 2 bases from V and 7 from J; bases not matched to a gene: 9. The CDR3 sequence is CASSFGSQGGEQYF. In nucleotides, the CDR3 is TGTGCCAGCAGCTTTGGCTCGCAGGGAGGGGAGCAGTACTTC.

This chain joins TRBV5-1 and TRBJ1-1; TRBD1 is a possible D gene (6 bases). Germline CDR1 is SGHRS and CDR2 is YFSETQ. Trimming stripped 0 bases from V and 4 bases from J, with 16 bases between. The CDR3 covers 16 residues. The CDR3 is CASSLGLGRGSTEAFF. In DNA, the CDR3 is TGCGCCAGCAGCTTGGGCCTGGGGAGGGGGAGCACTGAAGCTTTCTTT.

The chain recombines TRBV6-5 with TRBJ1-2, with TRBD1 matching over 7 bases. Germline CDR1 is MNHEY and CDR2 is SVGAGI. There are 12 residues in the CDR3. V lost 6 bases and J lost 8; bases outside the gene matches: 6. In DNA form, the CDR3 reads TGTGCCAGCAGCTCCGACAGGGAGGGCTACACCTTC. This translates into CASSSDREGYTF.

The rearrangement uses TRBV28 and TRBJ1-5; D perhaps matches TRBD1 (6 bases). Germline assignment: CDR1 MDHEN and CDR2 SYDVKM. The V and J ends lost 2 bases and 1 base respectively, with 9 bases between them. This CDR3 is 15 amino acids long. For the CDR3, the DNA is TGTGCCAGCAGTTTAATGGGGGCCAGCAATCAGCCCCAGCATTTT. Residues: CASSLMGASNQPQHF. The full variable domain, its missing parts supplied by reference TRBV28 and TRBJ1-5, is DVKVTQSSRYLVKRTGEKVFLECVQDMDHENMFWYRQDPGLGLRLIYFSYDVKMKEKGDIPEGYSVSREKKERFSLILESASTNQTSMYLCASSLMGASNQPQHFGDGTRLSIL.

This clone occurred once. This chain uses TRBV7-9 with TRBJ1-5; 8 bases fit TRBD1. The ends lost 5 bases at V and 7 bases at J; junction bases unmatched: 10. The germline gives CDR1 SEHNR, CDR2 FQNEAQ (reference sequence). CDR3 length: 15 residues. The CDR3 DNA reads TGTGCCAGCAGCAACTCGGACAGGGAAGGACAGCCCCAGCATTTT. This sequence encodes CASSNSDREGQPQHF.

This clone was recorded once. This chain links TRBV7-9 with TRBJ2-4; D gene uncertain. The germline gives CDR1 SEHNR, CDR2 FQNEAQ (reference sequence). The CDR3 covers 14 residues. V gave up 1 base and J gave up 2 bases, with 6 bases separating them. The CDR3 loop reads CASSLVGSKNIQYF. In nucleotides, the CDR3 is TGTGCCAGCAGCTTAGTGGGATCCAAAAACATTCAGTACTTC.